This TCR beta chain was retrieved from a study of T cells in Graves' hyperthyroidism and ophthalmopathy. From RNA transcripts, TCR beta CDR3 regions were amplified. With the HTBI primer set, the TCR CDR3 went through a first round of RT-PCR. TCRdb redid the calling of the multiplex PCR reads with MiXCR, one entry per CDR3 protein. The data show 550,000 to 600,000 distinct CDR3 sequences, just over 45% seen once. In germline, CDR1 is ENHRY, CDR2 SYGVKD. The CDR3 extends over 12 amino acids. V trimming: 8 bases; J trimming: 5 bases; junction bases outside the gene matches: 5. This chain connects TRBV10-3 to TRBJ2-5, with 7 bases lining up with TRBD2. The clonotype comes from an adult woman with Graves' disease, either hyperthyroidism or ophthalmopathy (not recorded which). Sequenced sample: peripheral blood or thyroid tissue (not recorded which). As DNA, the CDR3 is TGTGCCATCGGGGGGGGAAGGGAGACCCAGTACTTC. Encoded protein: CAIGGGRETQYF.